The 30 T cell receptor beta chains in this list originate from one sample, sequenced in a study of T cell changes during pregnancy in multiple sclerosis. Some clones are missing from TCRdb's copy, which holds only in-frame ones; the method was immunoSEQ multiplex PCR. The sample holds some 70,000 clones, 92% seen once. The sample in question was CD8+ T cells from peripheral blood mononuclear cells, obtained in the third trimester of pregnancy. The source is a female donor in good health, enrolled as a control in a pregnancy study.

The gene calls are TRBV10-3 and TRBJ2-7, with no clear D. The CDR3 runs 12 residues. Germline V lookup: CDR1 ENHRY, CDR2 SYGVKD. V was clipped by 4 bases and J by 6 bases, with 10 bases between them. CDR3 amino acids: CAISGGLGEQYF. The CDR3 DNA sequence: TGTGCCATCAGTGGCGGCCTTGGCGAGCAGTACTTC.

The V and J genes are TRBV6-5 and TRBJ2-3; tentative D call: TRBD1 (5 bases). CDR1 MNHEY and CDR2 SVGAGI come from the germline V gene. The CDR3 length is 15 residues. Trimming left V 2 bases short and J 0 bases short, with 9 bases between. Here the CDR3 DNA reads TGTGCCAGCAGTTACGCCAGGGCGAGCACAGATACGCAGTATTTT. Translation gives CASSYARASTDTQYF.

The gene calls are TRBV9 and TRBJ1-3; TRBD1 matches at 12 bases. Germline V gene data show CDR1 as SGDLS and CDR2 as YYNGEE. There are 18 residues in the CDR3. The ends lost 0 bases at V and 3 bases at J; junction bases unmatched: 7. The CDR3 region has the DNA TGTGCCAGCAGCGTAGGGGACAGGGGGCTTGGATTTGGAAACACCATATATTTT. Protein: CASSVGDRGLGFGNTIYF.

The chain couples TRBV10-3 to TRBJ2-3; the match to TRBD1 covers 10 bases. CDR3 length: 14 amino acids. Trimming took 7 bases from V and 11 from J; bases not matched to a gene: 12. In germline, CDR1 is ENHRY, CDR2 SYGVKD. CDR3 region: CAITRQGAVQEQYF. CDR3 sequence (DNA): TGTGCCATCACCCGACAGGGGGCTGTCCAAGAGCAGTATTTT.

This chain connects TRBV14 to TRBJ2-1, with 10 bases that match TRBD1. The CDR3 has 16 residues. V dropped 4 bases and J dropped 0; count of bases not matched to a gene: 3. Germline V gene lookup returns CDR1 SGHDN and CDR2 FVKESK. The CDR3: CASSRDRGSSYNEQFF. CDR3 DNA sequence: TGTGCCAGCAGCCGGGACAGGGGTAGCTCCTACAATGAGCAGTTCTTC.

The rearrangement joins TRBV30 to TRBJ1-2; TRBD1 agrees at 9 bases. Germline assignment: CDR1 GTSNPN and CDR2 SVGIG (reference sequence). Trimming at V came to 0 bases and at J to 4 bases, leaving 6 bases not matched to a gene. CDR3 size: 15 residues. This CDR3 is CAWSVRDREGYGYTF. The CDR3 nucleotides are TGTGCCTGGAGTGTCCGGGACAGGGAGGGCTATGGCTACACCTTC.

The rearrangement links TRBV2 to TRBJ2-5; 9 nucleotides line up with TRBD2. Germline V gene data show CDR1 as SNHLY and CDR2 as FYNNEI. Germline trimming cut 3 bases from V and 5 bases from J; bases unmatched to any gene: 7. The CDR3 consists of 15 residues. CDR3 protein: CASSDLAGARETQYF. The CDR3 DNA is TGTGCCAGCAGTGACTTAGCGGGGGCTCGGGAGACCCAGTACTTC.

This rearrangement joins TRBV5-6 to TRBJ1-5; 8 positions match TRBD1. Germline V gene sequence: CDR1 SGHDT, CDR2 YYEEEE. This CDR3 region has 14 residues. The trim removed 4 bases at V and 4 bases at J, leaving 4 bases unmatched. Here the CDR3 DNA reads TGTGCCAGCAGCCCCCGGACAGGGAATCAGCCCCAGCATTTT. It yields the protein CASSPRTGNQPQHF. Full variable domain (missing parts from reference TRBV5-6 and TRBJ1-5): DAGVTQSPTHLIKTRGQQVTLRCSPKSGHDTVSWYQQALGQGPQFIFQYYEEEERQRGNFPDRFSGHQFPNYSSELNVNALLLGDSALYLCASSPRTGNQPQHFGDGTRLSIL.

The rearrangement links TRBV5-5 to TRBJ1-2; possibly TRBD1 for D (6 bases). This CDR3 comprises 17 residues. The germline gives CDR1 SGHKS, CDR2 YYEKEE (reference sequence). With 4 bases removed from V and 5 bases from J, the gap between germline ends came to 24 bases. CDR3 loop: CASSKANTRTAGYGYTF. CDR3 DNA sequence: TGTGCCAGCAGCAAGGCTAACACTCGGACAGCCGGTTATGGCTACACCTTC.

The rearrangement uses TRBV10-3 and TRBJ2-1; D is undetermined. CDR1 is ENHRY and CDR2 is SYGVKD in the germline V gene. The CDR3 is 14 residues long. The V end lost 0 bases, the J end lost 9 bases, and 12 bases lay between the germline ends. The CDR3 region is CAISESVWLSEQFF. As DNA, the CDR3 is TGTGCCATCAGTGAGTCGGTCTGGCTTTCTGAGCAGTTCTTC.

This clone has only a few counts. J is TRBJ2-3 and V is TRBV12-5; 9 nucleotides align to TRBD2. In germline, CDR1 is LGHNT, CDR2 FRNRAP. V shed 1 base and J 5 bases; nucleotides not matched to a gene: 4. This CDR3 is built from 15 residues. The CDR3 region has the DNA TGTGCTAGTGGTTTGGAGCGGGGGGTTGTAGATACGCAGTATTTT. Translated, it gives CASGLERGVVDTQYF.

This clone appeared a single time. The gene calls are TRBV7-2 and TRBJ1-1; 8 positions match TRBD1. Trimming cost V 6 bases and J 4 bases; bases outside gene matches: 7. The germline gives CDR1 SGHTA, CDR2 FQGNSA. CDR3 length equals 14 residues. CDR3 sequence (DNA): TGTGCCAGCAGACCACAGGGGGAGGCCACTGAAGCTTTCTTT. Residues: CASRPQGEATEAFF.

The V and J genes are TRBV6-1 and TRBJ2-1; maybe TRBD2 (5 bases). The germline V and J ends were trimmed by 10 bases and 8 bases, with 15 bases remaining between them. The CDR3 length is 12 residues. CDR1 is MNHNS, CDR2 SASEGT, per germline. DNA of the CDR3: TGTGCCACCAAGTGGAGGCCCTATGAGCAGTTCTTC. It encodes CATKWRPYEQFF.

The genes are TRBV5-6 and TRBJ1-4, with 7 bases that match TRBD1. Trimming cost V 4 bases and J 3 bases; bases outside gene matches: 9. This CDR3 is 16 amino acids long. Germline V gene data show CDR1 as SGHDT and CDR2 as YYEEEE. Here the CDR3 reads CASSDLNRGANEKLFF. Written as DNA, the CDR3 is TGTGCCAGCAGCGATCTAAACAGGGGAGCTAATGAAAAACTGTTTTTT.

The chain links TRBV27 to TRBJ1-5, with D perhaps matching TRBD1 (6 bases). V lost 7 bases to trimming and J lost 5 bases, with 18 bases between them. The CDR3 is 15 residues long. Germline V gene lookup returns CDR1 MNHEY and CDR2 SMNVEV (reference sequence). The CDR3 region is CASTSSGERDQPQHF. The DNA for the CDR3 is TGTGCCAGCACTTCCTCAGGGGAAAGGGATCAGCCCCAGCATTTT.

The V gene is TRBV6-5, the J gene TRBJ2-7, with 8 bases lining up with TRBD1. Per germline, CDR1 MNHEY and CDR2 SVGAGI. This CDR3 comprises 15 residues. V lost 2 bases and J lost 4; bases outside the gene matches: 7. The CDR3 protein is CASSYSGRGLYEQYF. For the CDR3, the DNA is TGTGCCAGCAGTTACAGTGGCAGGGGGCTATACGAGCAGTACTTC.

This clone has just a few counts. This sequence joins TRBV30 and TRBJ1-2; D gene uncertain. The V end lost 1 base, the J end lost 5 bases, and 5 bases lay between the germline ends. Looked up from germline, CDR1 is GTSNPN and CDR2 is SVGIG (reference sequence). The CDR3 covers 11 residues. Here the CDR3 DNA reads TGTGCCTGGAGTGGACTTTATGGCTACACCTTC. Encoded protein: CAWSGLYGYTF.

This clone came up once. V gene TRBV14 combines with J gene TRBJ2-7, with 9 bases aligning to TRBD1. CDR3 size: 14 residues. Germline assignment: CDR1 SGHDN and CDR2 FVKESK. Unmatched junction bases numbered 10, after V lost 6 bases and J lost 7 bases. The CDR3 coding sequence is TGTGCCAGCAGTCCAGGACAGGGGCGCCGAGAGCAGTACTTC. This gives the protein CASSPGQGRREQYF.

For this clone: The same CDR3 also results from other DNA sequences found in this sample. The chain combines TRBV7-3 with TRBJ1-1; TRBD1 is a possible D gene (6 bases). The CDR3 totals 13 residues. Germline V CDR1 and CDR2: SGHTA, FQGTGA. V lost 6 bases and J lost 2, with 10 bases in between. The CDR3 DNA follows: TGTGCCAGCAGTTGGACAGTAAACACTGAAGCTTTCTTT. It codes for CASSWTVNTEAFF. The entire variable domain, with the rest obtained from reference TRBV7-3 and TRBJ1-1, is as follows: GAGVSQTPSNKVTEKGKYVELRCDPISGHTALYWYRQSLGQGPEFLIYFQGTGAADDSGLPNDRFFAVRPEGSVSTLKIQRTERGDSAVYLCASSWTVNTEAFFGQGTRLTVV.

J is TRBJ1-1 and V is TRBV29-1; D perhaps matches TRBD1 (6 bases). The CDR3 contains 15 residues. V gave up 2 bases and J gave up 2 bases, with 15 bases separating them. Germline V CDR1 and CDR2: SQVTM, ANQGSEA. The CDR3 here is CSVENNRVINTEAFF. The CDR3 nucleotides are TGCAGCGTTGAAAACAACAGGGTGATCAACACTGAAGCTTTCTTT.

V gene TRBV30 combines with J gene TRBJ2-5; TRBD1 might be the D (6 bases). Trimming shortened V by 0 bases and J by 6 bases, and 17 bases separated the two germline ends. CDR1 is GTSNPN, CDR2 SVGIG, per germline (reference sequence). This CDR3 has 15 amino acids. The CDR3 nucleotides are TGTGCCTGGAGTGTACGCCCAGGGGCTGTGCAGACCCAGTACTTC. This sequence encodes CAWSVRPGAVQTQYF.

J is TRBJ1-1 and V is TRBV27; weak D call: TRBD1 (5 bases). CDR1 is MNHEY and CDR2 is SMNVEV in the germline V gene (reference sequence). The CDR3 loop spans 12 amino acids. V gave up 6 bases and J gave up 8 bases, with 13 bases separating them. The CDR3 nucleotides read TGTGCCAGCAGGGACACAGTATTCGAAGCTTTCTTT. Protein product: CASRDTVFEAFF.

The chain links TRBV30 to TRBJ2-7, with TRBD1 matching over 7 bases. The CDR3 is made up of 13 amino acids. V was pared by 4 bases and J by 2 bases, with 5 bases of the junction left unmatched. CDR1 and CDR2 (germline): GTSNPN, SVGIG (reference sequence). The CDR3 loop reads CAWMGQTAYEQYF. CDR3 nucleotides: TGTGCCTGGATGGGACAGACAGCCTACGAGCAGTACTTC.

The chain uses TRBV27 and TRBJ1-1, with 7 nucleotides matching TRBD1. Trimming cost V 5 bases and J 6 bases; bases outside gene matches: 6. The CDR3 has 13 amino acids. The germline CDR1 and CDR2 sequences are MNHEY and SMNVEV (reference sequence). CDR3 sequence (DNA): TGTGCCAGCAGTGACACAGGGGATGCTGAAGCTTTCTTT. Translating gives CASSDTGDAEAFF.

The chain links TRBV27 to TRBJ2-5, with D perhaps TRBD2 (7 bases). Germline CDR1 and CDR2: MNHEY and SMNVEV (reference sequence). CDR3 length: 15 residues. Trimming pared 2 bases from V and 5 bases from J, leaving 15 bases between. CDR3: CASSLGGGAGETQYF. The CDR3 coding sequence is TGTGCCAGCAGTTTAGGAGGGGGGGCGGGCGAGACCCAGTACTTC.

The gene calls are TRBV9 and TRBJ2-7, with unresolved D. Germline loops: CDR1 SGDLS, CDR2 YYNGEE. The ends were cut back, 3 bases at V and 2 bases at J, with 6 bases in the middle. There are 12 residues in the CDR3. The CDR3 DNA reads as TGTGCCAGCAGCGGACACCCCTACGAGCAGTACTTC. This sequence encodes CASSGHPYEQYF.

This clone has only a few counts. The J gene is TRBJ1-1, the V gene TRBV20-1; D remains unclear. The CDR3 is 10 residues long. The V end lost 2 bases, the J end lost 7 bases, and 5 bases lay between the germline ends. Germline values: CDR1 DFQATT, CDR2 SNEGSKA (reference sequence). CDR3 sequence reads: CSARRVEAFF. The CDR3 DNA is TGCAGTGCTAGACGCGTTGAAGCTTTCTTT.

The gene calls are TRBV9 and TRBJ2-7, with D perhaps matching TRBD1 (6 bases). CDR3 length: 14 amino acids. CDR1 and CDR2 from the germline V gene are SGDLS and YYNGEE. The V and J ends lost 2 bases and 3 bases respectively, with 12 bases between them. The CDR3 loop is CASSVSDSDYEQYF. The CDR3 DNA reads as TGTGCCAGCAGCGTCTCGGACAGTGACTACGAGCAGTACTTC.

This clone has at least ten counts. V and J are TRBV6-4 and TRBJ2-2; possible D gene TRBD1, 5 bases. CDR1 and CDR2 (germline): MRHNA, SNTAGT. V shed 4 bases and J shed 5 bases, with 8 bases lying between them. This CDR3 contains 13 residues. The CDR3 here is CASSVGDTGELFF. Here the CDR3 DNA reads TGTGCCAGCAGTGTAGGGGATACCGGGGAGCTGTTTTTT.

Written as DNA, the CDR3 is TGTGCTAGTGGTTTGGTACTTGGAACGGAGCTAGGAGGCACTGAAGCTTTCTTT. This sequence encodes CASGLVLGTELGGTEAFF. The chain links TRBV12-5 to TRBJ1-1; D unresolved. Germline V CDR1 and CDR2: LGHNT, FRNRAP. The CDR3 consists of 18 residues. Trimming took off 0 bases at V and 4 bases at J, with 21 bases between the two ends.